Given below is one T cell receptor (beta chain) in context. The data stem from a study of blood T cell repertoires in COVID-19. In the study overall: T cells, B-cell-depleted T cells, or PBMCs supplied cDNA or gDNA.

As originally analysed: Estimated nucleated cell counts came from reference gene primer amplification. Data came from immunoSEQ multiplex PCR; TCRdb stores just in-frame clones and leaves some out. V, J and clone size are those of that table, while D and trimming were read from the DNA. The table has some 380,000 clones, roughly 88% seen once. The germline V gene has CDR1 SGDLS and CDR2 YYNGEE. This CDR3 spans 13 amino acids. The ends were cut back, 5 bases at V and 7 bases at J, with 12 bases in the middle. The sample consisted of PBMCs or T cells enriched from blood (not recorded which). The receptor was derived from a woman aged 40 to 50 with acute COVID-19. The J gene is TRBJ2-2, the V gene TRBV9, with no clear D. CDR3 region: CASSPQLYGELFF. CDR3 in DNA: TGTGCCAGCAGTCCCCAGTTATACGGGGAGCTGTTTTTT.